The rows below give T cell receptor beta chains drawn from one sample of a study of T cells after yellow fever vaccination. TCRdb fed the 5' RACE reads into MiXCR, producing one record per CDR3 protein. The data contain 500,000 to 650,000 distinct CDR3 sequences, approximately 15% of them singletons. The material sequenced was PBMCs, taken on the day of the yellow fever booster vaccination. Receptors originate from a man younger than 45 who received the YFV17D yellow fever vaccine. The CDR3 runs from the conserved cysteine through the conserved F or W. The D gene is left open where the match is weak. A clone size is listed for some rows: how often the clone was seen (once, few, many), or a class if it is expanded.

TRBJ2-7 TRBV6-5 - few CASSYPESSSEQYF TGTGCCAGCAGTTACCCCGAATCCTCTAGCGAGCAGTACTTC
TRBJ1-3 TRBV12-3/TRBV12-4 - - CASSLIDTIYF TGTGCCAGCAGTTTAATTGACACCATATATTTT
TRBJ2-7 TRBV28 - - CASGAGGPRNEQYF TGTGCCAGCGGAGCAGGGGGGCCCAGGAACGAGCAGTACTTC
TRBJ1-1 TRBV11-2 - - CASSPGYGTEAFF TGTGCCAGCAGCCCGGGATATGGCACTGAAGCTTTCTTT
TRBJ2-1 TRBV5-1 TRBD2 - CASSLDRGLAEYNEQFF TGCGCCAGCAGCTTGGACAGGGGACTAGCGGAATACAATGAGCAGTTCTTC
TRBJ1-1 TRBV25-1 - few CASSDTASINAEAFF TGTGCCAGCAGTGACACAGCCTCCATTAACGCTGAAGCTTTCTTT
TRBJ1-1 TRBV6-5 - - CASSYSGQWENTEAFF TGTGCCAGCAGTTACTCCGGACAGTGGGAGAACACTGAAGCTTTCTTT
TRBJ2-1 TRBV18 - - CASSPSLGGRGQEQFF TGTGCCAGCTCACCATCTCTAGGGGGACGGGGCCAAGAGCAGTTCTTC
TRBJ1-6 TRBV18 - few CASSPSQRGSPLHF TGTGCCAGCTCACCAAGCCAGCGGGGTTCACCCCTCCACTTT
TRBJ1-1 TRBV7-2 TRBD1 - CASSWDSTSNTEAFF TGTGCCAGCAGCTGGGACAGTACATCGAACACTGAAGCTTTCTTT
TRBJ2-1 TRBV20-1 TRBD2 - CSARVGGGSTSYNEQFF TGCAGTGCTAGAGTGGGAGGCGGGAGTACCTCCTACAATGAGCAGTTCTTC
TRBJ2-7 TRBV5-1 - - CASSLVGNSYEQYF TGCGCCAGCAGCTTGGTTGGGAACTCCTACGAGCAGTACTTC
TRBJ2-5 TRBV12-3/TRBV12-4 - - CASSPSQGVGTQYF TGTGCCAGCAGCCCCAGTCAGGGTGTGGGGACCCAGTACTTC
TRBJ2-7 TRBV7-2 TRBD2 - CASSYSPGGVEQYF TGTGCCAGCAGCTATTCCCCGGGAGGGGTTGAGCAGTACTTC
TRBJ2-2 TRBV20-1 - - CSARQGPHHTGELFF TGCAGTGCTCGCCAGGGCCCTCACCACACCGGGGAGCTGTTTTTT
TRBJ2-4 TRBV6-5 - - CASSYDGVQNKNIQYF TGTGCCAGCAGTTATGACGGAGTGCAGAACAAAAACATTCAGTACTTC
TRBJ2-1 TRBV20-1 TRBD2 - CSASIQAGGLYNEQFF TGCAGTGCCAGCATCCAAGCGGGAGGCCTTTACAATGAGCAGTTCTTC
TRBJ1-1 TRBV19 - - CASRISQGRTSEAFF TGTGCCAGTCGGATCTCTCAGGGGAGAACCTCTGAAGCTTTCTTT
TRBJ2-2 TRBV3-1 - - CASSPQTGYTGELFF TGTGCCAGCAGCCCCCAAACGGGGTACACCGGGGAGCTGTTTTTT
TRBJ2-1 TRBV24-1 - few CATSEGNYNEQFF TGTGCCACCAGTGAGGGGAACTACAATGAGCAGTTCTTC
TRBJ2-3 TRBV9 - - CASSVDWADTQYF TGTGCCAGCAGCGTAGATTGGGCAGATACGCAGTATTTT
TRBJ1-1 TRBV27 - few CASSAGWDNTEAFF TGTGCCAGCAGTGCAGGCTGGGACAACACTGAAGCTTTCTTT
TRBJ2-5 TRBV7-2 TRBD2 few CASSLSTGGQTQYF TGTGCCAGCAGCTTATCGACGGGAGGCCAGACCCAGTACTTC
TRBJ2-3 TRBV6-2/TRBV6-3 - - CASRTDWGRGADTQYF TGTGCCAGCAGGACCGATTGGGGGAGAGGTGCAGATACGCAGTATTTT
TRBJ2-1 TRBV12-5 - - CASGLPGNNEQFF TGTGCTAGTGGTTTGCCCGGGAACAATGAGCAGTTCTTC
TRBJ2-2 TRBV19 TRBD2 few CASSRLAGVGDTGELFF TGTGCCAGTAGTCGGCTAGCGGGAGTGGGGGACACCGGGGAGCTGTTTTTT
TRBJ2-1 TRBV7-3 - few CASSLTRASYNEQFF TGTGCCAGCAGCTTAACCAGGGCGTCCTACAATGAGCAGTTCTTC
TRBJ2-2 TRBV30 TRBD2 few CAWSGGRAYAGELFF TGTGCCTGGAGTGGCGGGAGGGCCTATGCCGGGGAGCTGTTTTTT
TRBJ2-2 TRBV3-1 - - CASRHRGGTGELFF TGTGCCAGCAGGCACAGGGGAGGAACCGGGGAGCTGTTTTTT
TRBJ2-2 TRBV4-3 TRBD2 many CASSQHLSGRAGTGELFF TGCGCCAGCAGCCAACACCTTAGCGGGAGGGCCGGCACCGGGGAGCTGTTTTTT
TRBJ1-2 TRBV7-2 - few CASSLELGDGYTF TGTGCCAGCAGCTTAGAGTTGGGGGATGGCTACACCTTC
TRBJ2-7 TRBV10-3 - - CAISERPSSGSGEQYF TGTGCCATCAGTGAGCGCCCAAGTAGTGGCAGCGGCGAGCAGTACTTC
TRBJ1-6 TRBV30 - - CAWKDRQAHSPLHF TGTGCCTGGAAAGACAGGCAAGCCCATTCACCCCTCCACTTT
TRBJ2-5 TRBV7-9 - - CASSSTEGETQYF TGTGCCAGCAGTTCAACCGAAGGGGAGACCCAGTACTTC
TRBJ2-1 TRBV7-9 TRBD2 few CASSPFTPRLAGSTHEQFF TGTGCCAGCAGTCCATTCACCCCAAGACTAGCGGGATCGACCCATGAGCAGTTCTTC
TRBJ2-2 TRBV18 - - CASFPERNTGELFF TGTGCCAGCTTCCCAGAGAGGAACACCGGGGAGCTGTTTTTT
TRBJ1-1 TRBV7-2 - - CASRQFGGTLNTEAFF TGTGCCAGCAGACAATTTGGGGGCACCTTGAACACTGAAGCTTTCTTT
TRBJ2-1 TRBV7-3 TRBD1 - CASSHDRESLFF TGTGCCAGCAGCCATGACAGGGAATCCCTGTTCTTC
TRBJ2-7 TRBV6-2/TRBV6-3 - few CASRNTGLYEQYF TGTGCCAGCAGAAACACAGGGCTCTACGAGCAGTACTTC
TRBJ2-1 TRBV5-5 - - CASSRGTPADNEQFF TGTGCCAGCAGCCGCGGGACTCCAGCCGACAATGAGCAGTTCTTC
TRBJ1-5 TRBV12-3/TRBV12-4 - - CASSLTAFNQPQHF TGTGCCAGCAGTCTGACAGCTTTCAATCAGCCCCAGCATTTT
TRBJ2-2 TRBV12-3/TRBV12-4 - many CASSRGGRGTGELFF TGTGCCAGCAGCCGAGGGGGTCGAGGCACCGGGGAGCTGTTTTTT
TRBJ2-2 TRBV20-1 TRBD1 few CSARDATGGTGELFF TGCAGTGCTAGAGATGCGACAGGGGGCACCGGGGAGCTGTTTTTT
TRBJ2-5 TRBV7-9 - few CASSTQGGGETQYF TGTGCCAGCAGCACCCAAGGGGGGGGAGAGACCCAGTACTTC
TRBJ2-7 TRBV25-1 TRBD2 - CASSGSWRERNMSYEQYF TGTGCCAGCAGTGGAAGCTGGCGGGAGAGAAATATGTCCTACGAGCAGTACTTC
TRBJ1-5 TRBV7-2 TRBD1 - CASSLVGTGGWGQPQHF TGTGCCAGCAGCTTAGTTGGTACAGGGGGGTGGGGTCAGCCCCAGCATTTT
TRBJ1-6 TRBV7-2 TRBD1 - CASSAGQGIDNSPLHF TGTGCCAGCAGCGCGGGACAGGGAATCGATAATTCACCCCTCCACTTT
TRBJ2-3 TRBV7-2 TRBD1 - CASSLLAGGADTQYF TGTGCCAGCAGCCTACTGGCAGGGGGCGCAGATACGCAGTATTTT
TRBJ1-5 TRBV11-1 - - CASTYGNQPQHF TGTGCCAGCACCTACGGTAACCAGCCCCAGCATTTT
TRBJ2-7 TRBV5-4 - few CASSPRPGTDLYEQYF TGTGCCAGCAGCCCACGCCCCGGGACGGATCTCTACGAGCAGTACTTC
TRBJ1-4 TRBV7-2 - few CASSFERTDINEKLFF TGTGCCAGCAGCTTTGAGAGGACAGACATTAATGAAAAACTGTTTTTT
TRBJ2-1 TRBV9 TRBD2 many CASSISGSRADEQFF TGTGCCAGCAGCATTAGCGGGAGCCGAGCAGATGAGCAGTTCTTC